This TCR beta chain was sequenced in a study of PD-1 blockade in classical Hodgkin lymphoma. Every patient relapsed after autologous stem cell transplantation, and brentuximab vedotin exposure varied. Germline loops: CDR1 PRHDT, CDR2 FYEKMQ (reference sequence). The CDR3 length is 14 residues. Trimming took 5 bases from V and 11 from J; bases not matched to a gene: 8. TCRdb's table, derived via immunoSEQ multiplex PCR, lists solely in-frame clones and lacks some. The data show 25,000 to 35,000 clones, with 70% to 75% seen just once and around 3.3% held by the top ten. The sample here was peripheral blood mononuclear cells (PBMCs), taken before the second cycle of nivolumab. This TCR was sampled from a human donor with classical Hodgkin lymphoma. V and J are TRBV13 and TRBJ2-3; 12 positions agree with TRBD2. The CDR3, as DNA: TGTGCCAGCAGCCCGACTAGCGGGGGAAGGGTGCAGTATTTT. This encodes CASSPTSGGRVQYF.